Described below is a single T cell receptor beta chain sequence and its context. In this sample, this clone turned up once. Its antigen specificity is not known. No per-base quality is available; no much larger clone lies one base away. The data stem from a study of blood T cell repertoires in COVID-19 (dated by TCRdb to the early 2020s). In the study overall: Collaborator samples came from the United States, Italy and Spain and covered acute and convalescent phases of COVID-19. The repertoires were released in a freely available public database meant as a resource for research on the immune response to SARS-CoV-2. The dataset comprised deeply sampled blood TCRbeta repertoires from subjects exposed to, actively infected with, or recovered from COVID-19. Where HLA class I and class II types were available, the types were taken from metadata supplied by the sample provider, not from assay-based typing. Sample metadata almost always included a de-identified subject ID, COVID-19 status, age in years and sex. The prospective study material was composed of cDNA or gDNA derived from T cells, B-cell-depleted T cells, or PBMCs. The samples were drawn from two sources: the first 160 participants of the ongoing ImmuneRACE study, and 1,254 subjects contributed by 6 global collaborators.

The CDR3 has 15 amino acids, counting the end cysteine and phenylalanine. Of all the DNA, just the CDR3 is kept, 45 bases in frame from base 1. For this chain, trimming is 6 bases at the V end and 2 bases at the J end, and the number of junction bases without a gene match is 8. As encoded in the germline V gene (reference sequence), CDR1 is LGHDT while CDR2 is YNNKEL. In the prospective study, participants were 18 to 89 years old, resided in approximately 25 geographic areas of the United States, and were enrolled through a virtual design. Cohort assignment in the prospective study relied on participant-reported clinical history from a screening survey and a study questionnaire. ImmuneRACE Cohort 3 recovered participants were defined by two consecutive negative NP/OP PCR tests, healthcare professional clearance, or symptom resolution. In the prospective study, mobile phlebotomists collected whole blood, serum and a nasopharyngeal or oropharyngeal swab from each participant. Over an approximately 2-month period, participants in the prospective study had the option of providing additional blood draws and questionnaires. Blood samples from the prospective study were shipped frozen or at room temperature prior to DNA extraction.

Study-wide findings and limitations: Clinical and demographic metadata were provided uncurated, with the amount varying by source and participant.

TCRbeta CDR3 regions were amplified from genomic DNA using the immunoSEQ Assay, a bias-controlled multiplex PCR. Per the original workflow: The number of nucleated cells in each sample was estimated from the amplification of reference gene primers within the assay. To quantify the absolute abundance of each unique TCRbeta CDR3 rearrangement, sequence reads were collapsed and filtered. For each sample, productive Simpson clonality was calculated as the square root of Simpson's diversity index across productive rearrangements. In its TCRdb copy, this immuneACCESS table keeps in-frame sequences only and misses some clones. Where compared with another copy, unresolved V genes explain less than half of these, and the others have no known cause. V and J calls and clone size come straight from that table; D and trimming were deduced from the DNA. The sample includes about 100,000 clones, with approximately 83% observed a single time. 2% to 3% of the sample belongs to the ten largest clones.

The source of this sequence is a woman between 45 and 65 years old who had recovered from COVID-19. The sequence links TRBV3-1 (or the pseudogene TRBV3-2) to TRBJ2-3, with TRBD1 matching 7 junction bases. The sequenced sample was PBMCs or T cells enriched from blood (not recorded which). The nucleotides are TGTGCCAGCAGTAACCGGGACAGACCCACAGATACGCAGTATTTT. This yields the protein CASSNRDRPTDTQYF.